The T cell receptor (beta chain) under discussion was sequenced for a study of radiotherapy plus CTLA-4 blockade in lung cancer. Study as a whole: Of the patients, about 20% showed objective responses and around 34% attained disease control. Study-wide findings and caveats: After radiotherapy and ipilimumab, tumor-derived clones expanded in peripheral blood. Early blood T cell clone dynamics, with interferon-beta, were reported to best predict response.

Comments on this clone: Its antigen is undetermined.

The study gave focal radiation plus ipilimumab CTLA-4 blockade to patients with chemo-refractory metastatic non-small-cell lung cancer. Per the germline V gene, CDR1 is SGHTA and CDR2 is FQGTGA. The CDR3 runs 15 residues. V gave up 5 bases and J gave up 6 bases; unmatched junction bases: 10. The repertoire was sequenced with immunoSEQ multiplex PCR; TCRdb's copy has only in-frame clones and lacks some. The profile shows about 110,000 clones, approximately 81% of them singletons. The genes are TRBV7-3 and TRBJ1-1; 9 nucleotides align to TRBD1. This specimen was peripheral blood, taken from a patient treated with radiotherapy plus ipilimumab. This sequence was found in a human donor with non-small cell lung cancer that progressed on radiotherapy plus ipilimumab. Some clones in this sample may be carry-over from other donors' samples. CDR3 sequence (DNA): TGTGCCAGCAGCGAGCCGGGACAGGGCAGGTCTGAAGCTTTCTTT. As protein: CASSEPGQGRSEAFF.